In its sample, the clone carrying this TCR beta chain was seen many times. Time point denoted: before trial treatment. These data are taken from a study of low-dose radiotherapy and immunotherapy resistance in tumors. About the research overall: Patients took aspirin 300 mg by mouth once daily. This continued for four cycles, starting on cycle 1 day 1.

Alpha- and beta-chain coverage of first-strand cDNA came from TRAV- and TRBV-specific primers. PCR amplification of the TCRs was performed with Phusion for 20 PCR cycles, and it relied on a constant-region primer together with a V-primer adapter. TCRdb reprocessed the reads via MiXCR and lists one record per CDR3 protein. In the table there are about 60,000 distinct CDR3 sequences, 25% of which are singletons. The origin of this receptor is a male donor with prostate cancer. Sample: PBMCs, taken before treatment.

DNA of the CDR3: TGCGCCAGCAGCTTGGAGGGACACCGAGGGACAGATACGCAGTATTTT. It translates to CASSLEGHRGTDTQYF. This chain joins TRBV5-1 and TRBJ2-3; possible D gene TRBD1, 6 bases. The CDR3 runs to 16 residues. CDR1 and CDR2 (germline): SGHRS, YFSETQ. With 0 bases removed from V and 3 bases from J, the gap between germline ends came to 14 bases.